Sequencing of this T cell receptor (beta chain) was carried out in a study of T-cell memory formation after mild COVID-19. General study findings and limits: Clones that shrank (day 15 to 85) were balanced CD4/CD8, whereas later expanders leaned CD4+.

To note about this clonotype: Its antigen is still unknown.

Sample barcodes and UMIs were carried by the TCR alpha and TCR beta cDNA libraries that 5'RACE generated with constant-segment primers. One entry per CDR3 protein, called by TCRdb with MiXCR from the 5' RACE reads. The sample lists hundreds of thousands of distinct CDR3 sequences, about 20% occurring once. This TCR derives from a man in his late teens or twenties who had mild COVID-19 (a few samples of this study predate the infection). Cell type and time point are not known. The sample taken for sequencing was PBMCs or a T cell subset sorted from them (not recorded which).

The chain's CDR3 is CASSVVSRVSYNEQFF. CDR3 in DNA: TGTGCCAGCAGCGTAGTAAGCAGGGTGTCCTACAATGAGCAGTTCTTC. The chain employs TRBV9 and TRBJ2-1, with D tentatively TRBD1 (5 bases). The CDR3 loop spans 16 amino acids. Trimming took off 0 bases at V and 1 base at J, with 11 bases between the two ends. Germline-derived CDR1 and CDR2 are SGDLS and YYNGEE.